This is a list of T cell receptor beta chains from one sample in a study of shared clonotypes between healthy human individuals. The table came from immunoSEQ multiplex PCR; TCRdb's copy has only in-frame clones and leaves some out. This table holds 2 million to 2.5 million clones, more than 80% found once. Sequenced material: naive CD4+ T cells from PBMCs. These receptors were collected from a man aged 18-30 years in good health. Some clones in this sample may be carry-over from other donors' samples. Both conserved end residues are part of each CDR3. The size of a clone is reported for some rows only, either as once, few or many, or as a class for expanded clones.

clone_size: NA
v_call: TRBV2
j_call: TRBJ2-3
cdr3_aa: CASGSLADTQYF

clone_size: NA
v_call: TRBV4-1
j_call: TRBJ1-1
cdr3_aa: CASSQASGGGPVGYTEAFF

clone_size: few
v_call: TRBV5-4
j_call: TRBJ1-1
cdr3_aa: CASSLGYSGWTEAFF

clone_size: NA
v_call: TRBV4-3
j_call: TRBJ2-3
cdr3_aa: CASSRGLGESTDTQYF

clone_size: NA
v_call: TRBV4-1
j_call: TRBJ2-1
cdr3_aa: CASSQDGTVPPYNEQFF

clone_size: NA
v_call: TRBV11-3
j_call: TRBJ1-1
cdr3_aa: CASSLARAWGAFF

clone_size: NA
v_call: TRBV7-2
j_call: TRBJ2-1
cdr3_aa: CASIPGLAGNNEQFF

clone_size: NA
v_call: TRBV5-1
j_call: TRBJ2-5
cdr3_aa: CASRMIQGGGETQYF

clone_size: NA
v_call: TRBV10-2
j_call: TRBJ2-5
cdr3_aa: CASSDWTGQETQYF

clone_size: NA
v_call: TRBV27
j_call: TRBJ2-5
cdr3_aa: CASSLGPYQETQYF

clone_size: NA
v_call: TRBV5-4
j_call: TRBJ2-1
cdr3_aa: CASSLGGASLYNEQFF

clone_size: NA
v_call: TRBV9
j_call: TRBJ1-2
cdr3_aa: CASSVDLTNYGYTF

clone_size: NA
v_call: TRBV19
j_call: TRBJ2-2
cdr3_aa: CATPRGQGEITGELFF

clone_size: NA
v_call: TRBV30
j_call: TRBJ2-3
cdr3_aa: CAWSPGYTDTQYF

clone_size: NA
v_call: TRBV19
j_call: TRBJ2-7
cdr3_aa: CASSGRGQGYHEQYF

clone_size: NA
v_call: TRBV4-3
j_call: TRBJ2-2
cdr3_aa: CASSQGGMSTGELFF

clone_size: NA
v_call: TRBV6-6
j_call: TRBJ1-5
cdr3_aa: CASSLLGEPQHF

clone_size: once
v_call: TRBV28
j_call: TRBJ2-7
cdr3_aa: CASSTRRPAYEQYF

clone_size: once
v_call: TRBV6-6
j_call: TRBJ1-3
cdr3_aa: CASSLDGNSGNTIYF

clone_size: NA
v_call: TRBV29-1
j_call: TRBJ1-4
cdr3_aa: CSVSLSPEKLFF

clone_size: NA
v_call: TRBV9
j_call: TRBJ1-3
cdr3_aa: CASSSGTVDSGNTIYF

clone_size: NA
v_call: TRBV10-1
j_call: TRBJ2-5
cdr3_aa: CASRTSGRREETQYF

clone_size: NA
v_call: TRBV7-6
j_call: TRBJ2-7
cdr3_aa: CASSLAQTYEQYF

clone_size: NA
v_call: TRBV30
j_call: TRBJ2-7
cdr3_aa: CAWSWGAGRYLYEQYF

clone_size: NA
v_call: TRBV7-6
j_call: TRBJ1-2
cdr3_aa: CASSLGAHSYGYTF

clone_size: NA
v_call: TRBV28
j_call: TRBJ2-1
cdr3_aa: CASRTSGAGYNEQFF

clone_size: NA
v_call: TRBV25-1
j_call: TRBJ2-1
cdr3_aa: CASSRFAGVGNEQFF

clone_size: NA
v_call: TRBV5-1
j_call: TRBJ2-1
cdr3_aa: CASSLRAGGLYNEQFF

clone_size: once
v_call: TRBV6-1
j_call: TRBJ2-7
cdr3_aa: CASSGGGLAYYEQYF

clone_size: NA
v_call: TRBV5-1
j_call: TRBJ2-1
cdr3_aa: CASSLAVAGGGYNEQFF

clone_size: NA
v_call: TRBV6-5
j_call: TRBJ2-7
cdr3_aa: CASSYDRARDYEQYF

clone_size: NA
v_call: TRBV5-1
j_call: TRBJ2-3
cdr3_aa: CASSPGQGGTDTQYF

clone_size: NA
v_call: TRBV30
j_call: TRBJ2-3
cdr3_aa: CAWTPGGAGVADTQYF

clone_size: NA
v_call: TRBV7-9
j_call: TRBJ2-1
cdr3_aa: CASSPSGTGVSEQFF

clone_size: NA
v_call: TRBV11-3
j_call: TRBJ2-1
cdr3_aa: CASSLSGRMFSSYNEQFF

clone_size: NA
v_call: TRBV29-1
j_call: TRBJ1-1
cdr3_aa: CSVEGLHTEAFF

clone_size: NA
v_call: TRBV19
j_call: TRBJ2-5
cdr3_aa: CASSITGGGETQYF

clone_size: NA
v_call: TRBV27
j_call: TRBJ2-7
cdr3_aa: CASSQLMRDSYEQYF

clone_size: NA
v_call: TRBV28
j_call: TRBJ2-1
cdr3_aa: CASSLAGGAYNEQFF

clone_size: NA
v_call: TRBV7-3
j_call: TRBJ2-1
cdr3_aa: CASSLIASGRPSGNEQFF

clone_size: NA
v_call: TRBV6-1
j_call: TRBJ2-1
cdr3_aa: CASGREVDNEQFF

clone_size: NA
v_call: TRBV2
j_call: TRBJ1-1
cdr3_aa: CASSDLARFTEAFF

clone_size: NA
v_call: TRBV7-9
j_call: TRBJ2-7
cdr3_aa: CASSPPGRARVEQYF

clone_size: few
v_call: TRBV27
j_call: TRBJ1-1
cdr3_aa: CASSSGMNTEAFF

clone_size: NA
v_call: TRBV28
j_call: TRBJ2-1
cdr3_aa: CASSPGTSGRGDNEQFF

clone_size: NA
v_call: TRBV9
j_call: TRBJ2-3
cdr3_aa: CASSPTSGRTDTQYF

clone_size: few
v_call: TRBV7-8
j_call: TRBJ1-5
cdr3_aa: CASSLGRVAQPQHF

clone_size: NA
v_call: TRBV6-5
j_call: TRBJ1-1
cdr3_aa: CASSYGGMKNTEAFF

clone_size: few
v_call: TRBV7-2
j_call: TRBJ2-5
cdr3_aa: CASSPGAQEETQYF

clone_size: NA
v_call: TRBV9
j_call: TRBJ2-1
cdr3_aa: CASSVASLNNEQFF

clone_size: NA
v_call: TRBV9
j_call: TRBJ1-3
cdr3_aa: CASSVGNTIYF

clone_size: NA
v_call: TRBV28
j_call: TRBJ2-7
cdr3_aa: CASSPDRYGTYEQYF

clone_size: once
v_call: TRBV18
j_call: TRBJ2-1
cdr3_aa: CASSPSGTDYNEQFF

clone_size: NA
v_call: TRBV7-2
j_call: TRBJ2-3
cdr3_aa: CASSLRSDTQYF

clone_size: once
v_call: TRBV7-2
j_call: TRBJ1-1
cdr3_aa: CASTLTGGGGTEAFF

clone_size: NA
v_call: TRBV29-1
j_call: TRBJ1-2
cdr3_aa: CSVTEENNYGYTF

clone_size: NA
v_call: TRBV11-2
j_call: TRBJ2-2
cdr3_aa: CASSVTGELFF

clone_size: NA
v_call: TRBV7-9
j_call: TRBJ2-1
cdr3_aa: CASSMGQGWYNEQFF